Listed here are 22 T cell receptor beta chains from one sample, sequenced in a study of control samples from healthy donors and cancer patients. The protocol was immunoSEQ multiplex PCR, while the TCRdb copy is restricted to in-frame clones and leaves out a portion. The sample holds 150,000 to 200,000 clones; approximately 95% are singletons and the top ten take more than 1.2%. What was sequenced was blood. The receptors here all came from a man in his late teens or twenties in good health.

The chain is built from TRBV11-2 and TRBJ1-6; D remains unclear. The V and J ends lost 0 bases and 1 base respectively, with 19 bases between them. CDR3 length: 20 residues. Germline CDR1 reads SGHAT; CDR2 reads FQNNGV. CDR3 in amino acids: CASSLDLMHSQASYNSPLHF. The CDR3 DNA is TGTGCCAGCAGCTTAGATTTGATGCACAGCCAGGCGTCCTATAATTCACCCCTCCACTTT. Using reference TRBV11-2 and TRBJ1-6 for the parts outside the CDR3, the full variable domain is EAGVAQSPRYKIIEKRQSVAFWCNPISGHATLYWYQQILGQGPKLLIQFQNNGVVDDSQLPKDRFSAERLKGVDSTLKIQPAKLEDSAVYLCASSLDLMHSQASYNSPLHFGNGTRLTVT.

This chain connects TRBV5-1 to TRBJ2-2; TRBD1 might be the D (5 bases). Trimming shortened V by 0 bases and J by 5 bases, and 11 bases separated the two germline ends. The CDR3 spans 15 residues. Germline CDR1 reads SGHRS; CDR2 reads YFSETQ. The DNA of the CDR3 is TGCGCCAGCAGCTTGGGGGGCCCCAGAACCGGGGAGCTGTTTTTT. Translation gives CASSLGGPRTGELFF.

The V gene is TRBV7-9, the J gene TRBJ1-5, with a weak D call TRBD1 (6 bases). This CDR3 has 15 residues. The germline gives CDR1 SEHNR, CDR2 FQNEAQ (reference sequence). Trimming cost V 1 base and J 7 bases, with 14 bases left between them. The chain's CDR3 is CASSLEGQDFQPQHF. The CDR3 nucleotides read TGTGCCAGCAGCTTAGAGGGACAAGATTTCCAGCCCCAGCATTTT.

V usage is TRBV6-5 and J usage is TRBJ1-1; no definite D call. The germline V gene has CDR1 MNHEY and CDR2 SVGAGI. This CDR3 region has 14 residues. Between the trimmed V and J ends, which lost 2 bases and 4 bases, there was a span of 11 bases. CDR3 region: CASSYRGLGTEAFF. CDR3 sequence (DNA): TGTGCCAGCAGTTACCGGGGTCTGGGCACTGAAGCTTTCTTT.

The J gene is TRBJ2-5, the V gene TRBV4-1; a weak D match, TRBD2 (6 bases). Germline CDR1 reads MGHRA; CDR2 reads YSYEKL. This CDR3 is 15 amino acids long. V lost 4 bases and J lost 4, with 16 bases in between. CDR3 coding DNA: TGCGCCAGCAGCCTCGGGACTTCTGGGCTAGAGACCCAGTACTTC. This translates into CASSLGTSGLETQYF.

The genes are TRBV10-3 and TRBJ1-1, with TRBD1 as a possible D gene (5 bases). V lost 2 bases and J 6 bases, leaving 7 bases between the germline ends. This CDR3 region has 12 residues. Looked up from germline, CDR1 is ENHRY and CDR2 is SYGVKD. This CDR3 reads CAISETGPEAFF. The CDR3 nucleotides read TGTGCCATCAGTGAGACAGGTCCTGAAGCTTTCTTT.

CDR3 bases: TGCGCCAGCAGCTCAAGGTTGTTGGCCACTGAAGCTTTCTTT. It encodes CASSSRLLATEAFF. This rearrangement joins TRBV5-1 to TRBJ1-1; no reliable D call. CDR3 length equals 14 residues. Germline assignment: CDR1 SGHRS and CDR2 YFSETQ. Deletions cut 3 bases from V and 4 bases from J, with 13 bases between.

A single count supports this clone. The J gene is TRBJ2-6, the V gene TRBV5-1; D call uncertain. The CDR3 is 15 residues long. Germline assignment: CDR1 SGHRS and CDR2 YFSETQ. V dropped 4 bases and J dropped 1 base, with 9 bases sitting between them. The CDR3 loop is CASSLDVSGANVLTF. CDR3 nucleotides: TGCGCCAGCAGCCTGGACGTGTCTGGGGCCAACGTCCTGACTTTC.

V usage is TRBV30 and J usage is TRBJ2-2; D might be TRBD1 (6 bases). V shed 4 bases and J shed 3 bases, with 12 bases lying between them. Looked up from germline, CDR1 is GTSNPN and CDR2 is SVGIG (reference sequence). This CDR3 spans 14 amino acids. DNA of the CDR3: TGTGCCTGGACCTTCCAGGGGTACACCGGGGAGCTGTTTTTT. It is translated as CAWTFQGYTGELFF. Full variable domain (remainder filled in from reference TRBV30 and TRBJ2-2): SQTIHQWPATLVQPVGSPLSLECTVEGTSNPNLYWYRQAAGRGLQLLFYSVGIGQISSEVPQNLSASRPQDRQFILSSKKLLLSDSGFYLCAWTFQGYTGELFFGEGSRLTVL.

This rearrangement joins TRBV10-3 to TRBJ2-5; 7 nucleotides align to TRBD1. The CDR3 has 15 residues. The J segment lost 0 bases and the V segment lost 2 bases, leaving 3 bases of the junction unmatched. Germline V gene sequence: CDR1 ENHRY, CDR2 SYGVKD. The CDR3 coding sequence is TGTGCCATCAGTGAGGGGGACAGCCACCAAGAGACCCAGTACTTC. It yields the protein CAISEGDSHQETQYF.

This chain connects TRBV30 to TRBJ2-5; no reliable D call. V was cut by 2 bases and J by 4 bases, with 20 bases left in between. Germline V CDR1 and CDR2: GTSNPN, SVGIG (reference sequence). The CDR3 has 16 residues. DNA of the CDR3: TGTGCCTGGAGTAGCCCAAGGACGGCCCTCAGAGAGACCCAGTACTTC. This codes for CAWSSPRTALRETQYF.

The gene calls are TRBV18 and TRBJ2-7; D is possibly TRBD1 (6 bases). CDR3 size: 13 residues. Germline assignment: CDR1 KGHSH and CDR2 LQKENI. The ends were cut back, 6 bases at V and 5 bases at J, with 14 bases in the middle. The CDR3 is CASSPGQYHEQYF. DNA of the CDR3: TGTGCCAGCTCCCCTGGACAGTACCACGAGCAGTACTTC.

The chain links TRBV19 to TRBJ1-2; no firm D call. The CDR3 length is 16 residues. V lost 4 bases and J lost 1, with 16 bases in between. In germline, CDR1 is LNHDA, CDR2 SQIVND (reference sequence). The CDR3 is CASSTLSWRVNYGYTF. CDR3 DNA sequence: TGTGCCAGTAGTACCCTCTCCTGGCGGGTTAACTATGGCTACACCTTC. Based on the CDR3 plus reference TRBV19 and TRBJ1-2, the full variable domain is DGGITQSPKYLFRKEGQNVTLSCEQNLNHDAMYWYRQDPGQGLRLIYYSQIVNDFQKGDIAEGYSVSREKKESFPLTVTSAQKNPTAFYLCASSTLSWRVNYGYTFGSGTRLTVV.

V is TRBV18 and J is TRBJ2-5; D possibly matches TRBD1 or TRBD2 (5 bases each). The V gene lost 6 bases and the J gene lost 3 bases, with 8 bases spanning the gap. Looked up from germline, CDR1 is KGHSH and CDR2 is LQKENI. The CDR3 sequence is 12 residues long. CDR3 bases: TGTGCCAGCTCCCGGGACGAAGAGACCCAGTACTTC. Translation: CASSRDEETQYF.

The chain has TRBV30 and TRBJ1-5; D is undetermined. CDR3 length: 14 amino acids. Germline CDR1 reads GTSNPN; CDR2 reads SVGIG (reference sequence). Deletions cut 1 base from V and 4 bases from J, with 11 bases between. The CDR3 loop reads CAWSGGQVNQPQHF. The CDR3 DNA reads as TGTGCCTGGAGTGGGGGTCAGGTAAATCAGCCCCAGCATTTT.

The V call is TRBV7-3, the J call TRBJ2-3, with D uncertain. The CDR3 has 13 amino acids. The germline gives CDR1 SGHTA, CDR2 FQGTGA. Trimming shortened V by 1 base and J by 5 bases, and 7 bases separated the two germline ends. The CDR3 is CASSLNYGDTQYF. CDR3 in DNA: TGTGCCAGCAGCTTAAATTACGGAGATACGCAGTATTTT.

The chain carries TRBV6-6 and TRBJ1-1; no reliable D call. Germline CDR1 and CDR2: MNHNY and SVGAGI (reference sequence). The CDR3 totals 15 residues. V dropped 0 bases and J dropped 0 bases, with 8 bases sitting between them. The CDR3 DNA is TGTGCCAGCAGTTACTCCGGTCGGATGAACACTGAAGCTTTCTTT. The encoded protein is CASSYSGRMNTEAFF.

This chain joins TRBV5-1 and TRBJ2-7; D might be TRBD1 (6 bases). The V gene lost 4 bases and the J gene lost 0 bases, with 14 bases spanning the gap. Germline CDR1 is SGHRS and CDR2 is YFSETQ. CDR3 length: 15 amino acids. CDR3: CASSQTGHASYEQYF. The CDR3 DNA reads as TGCGCCAGCAGCCAAACAGGGCATGCCTCCTACGAGCAGTACTTC. The full variable domain, its missing parts supplied by reference TRBV5-1 and TRBJ2-7, is KAGVTQTPRYLIKTRGQQVTLSCSPISGHRSVSWYQQTPGQGLQFLFEYFSETQRNKGNFPGRFSGRQFSNSRSEMNVSTLELGDSALYLCASSQTGHASYEQYFGPGTRLTVT.

V is TRBV7-8 and J is TRBJ2-7; 13 positions agree with TRBD2. CDR3 length equals 15 residues. V lost 5 bases and J lost 5; bases outside the gene matches: 6. Germline loops: CDR1 SGHVS, CDR2 FQNEAQ. The CDR3, as DNA: TGTGCCAGCAGCCGAGCACTAGCGGGGGGGCACGAGCAGTACTTC. Its protein is CASSRALAGGHEQYF. Looking up the rest from reference TRBV7-8 and TRBJ2-7 gives the full variable domain: GAGVSQSPRYKVAKRGQDVALRCDPISGHVSLFWYQQALGQGPEFLTYFQNEAQLDKSGLPSDRFFAERPEGSVSTLKIQRTQQEDSAVYLCASSRALAGGHEQYFGPGTRLTVT.

The chain combines TRBV5-1 with TRBJ2-4; D is perhaps TRBD2 (7 bases). Germline V gene lookup returns CDR1 SGHRS and CDR2 YFSETQ. The CDR3 has 18 residues. The V and J ends lost 0 bases and 2 bases respectively, with 18 bases between them. CDR3 in amino acids: CASSLALVAGASKNIQYF. The CDR3, as DNA: TGCGCCAGCAGCTTGGCCTTAGTGGCGGGGGCATCCAAAAACATTCAGTACTTC. Using reference TRBV5-1 and TRBJ2-4 for the parts outside the CDR3, the full variable domain is KAGVTQTPRYLIKTRGQQVTLSCSPISGHRSVSWYQQTPGQGLQFLFEYFSETQRNKGNFPGRFSGRQFSNSRSEMNVSTLELGDSALYLCASSLALVAGASKNIQYFGAGTRLSVL.

The V gene is TRBV28, the J gene TRBJ1-3; possible D gene TRBD1, 5 bases. Per the germline V gene, CDR1 is MDHEN and CDR2 is SYDVKM. Between the trimmed V and J ends, which lost 3 bases and 2 bases, there was a span of 14 bases. The CDR3 spans 16 residues. CDR3 in amino acids: CASSLMVGDAGNTIYF. The CDR3 nucleotides read TGTGCCAGCAGTTTGATGGTGGGGGACGCTGGAAACACCATATATTTT.

The gene calls are TRBV19 and TRBJ1-5; 10 bases agree with TRBD1. In germline, CDR1 is LNHDA, CDR2 SQIVND (reference sequence). Unmatched junction bases numbered 2, after V lost 3 bases and J lost 3 bases. The CDR3 sequence is 15 residues long. The CDR3 loop reads CASSMGQGSNQPQHF. CDR3 nucleotide sequence: TGTGCCAGTAGTATGGGACAGGGGTCCAATCAGCCCCAGCATTTT. Full variable domain (rest looked up from reference TRBV19 and TRBJ1-5): DGGITQSPKYLFRKEGQNVTLSCEQNLNHDAMYWYRQDPGQGLRLIYYSQIVNDFQKGDIAEGYSVSREKKESFPLTVTSAQKNPTAFYLCASSMGQGSNQPQHFGDGTRLSIL.